The rows below give T cell receptor beta chains drawn from one sample of a study of blood T cell repertoires in COVID-19. Some clones are missing from TCRdb's copy, which holds only in-frame ones; the method was immunoSEQ multiplex PCR. The sample holds around 150,000 clones; 70% to 85% are singletons and the top ten take around 7%. Sequencing was performed on peripheral blood. These TCRs come from a woman between 40 and 50 years old with COVID-19, enrolled during active disease. CDR3s include the opening cysteine and the closing phenylalanine or tryptophan. The order of the fields is J gene, D gene, V gene, clone size, CDR3 protein, CDR3 DNA. A D gene is named only where the DNA matches it firmly. Size is omitted from some rows. Given values are once, few, many or a class for expanded clones.

j_gene: TRBJ1-2
d_gene: NA
v_gene: TRBV5-6
abundance: NA
CDR3aa: CASSLWGGSPYGYTF
CDR3nt: TGTGCCAGCAGCTTGTGGGGAGGGTCCCCTTATGGCTACACCTTC

j_gene: TRBJ1-3
d_gene: NA
v_gene: TRBV5-6
abundance: NA
CDR3aa: CASSLSISGNTIYF
CDR3nt: TGTGCCAGCAGCTTGTCTATCTCTGGAAACACCATATATTTT

j_gene: TRBJ2-7
d_gene: NA
v_gene: TRBV28
abundance: NA
CDR3aa: CASSPPVNEQYF
CDR3nt: TGTGCCAGCAGTCCGCCGGTCAACGAGCAGTACTTC

j_gene: TRBJ2-5
d_gene: NA
v_gene: TRBV9
abundance: NA
CDR3aa: CASSVGPQSETQYF
CDR3nt: TGTGCCAGCAGCGTAGGGCCCCAATCGGAGACCCAGTACTTC

j_gene: TRBJ2-7
d_gene: TRBD2
v_gene: TRBV5-6
abundance: many
CDR3aa: CASSLAGLAGIVDEQYF
CDR3nt: TGTGCCAGCAGCTTGGCGGGCTTAGCGGGAATTGTAGACGAGCAGTACTTC

j_gene: TRBJ2-1
d_gene: NA
v_gene: TRBV27
abundance: NA
CDR3aa: CASSLGGNEQFF
CDR3nt: TGTGCCAGCAGTTTGGGGGGCAATGAGCAGTTCTTC

j_gene: TRBJ2-4
d_gene: NA
v_gene: TRBV5-4
abundance: NA
CDR3aa: CASSFGDRDWDIQYF
CDR3nt: TGTGCCAGCAGCTTCGGAGACAGGGACTGGGACATTCAGTACTTC

j_gene: TRBJ2-2
d_gene: NA
v_gene: TRBV5-4
abundance: NA
CDR3aa: CASSSDRGATGELFF
CDR3nt: TGTGCCAGCAGCTCCGACAGAGGAGCCACCGGGGAGCTGTTTTTT

j_gene: TRBJ1-1
d_gene: TRBD1
v_gene: TRBV6-5
abundance: NA
CDR3aa: CASSYGGMDRAEAFF
CDR3nt: TGTGCCAGCAGTTACGGGGGAATGGACAGGGCTGAAGCTTTCTTT

j_gene: TRBJ2-2
d_gene: NA
v_gene: TRBV24-1
abundance: NA
CDR3aa: CATSDTRGSPGFGELFF
CDR3nt: TGTGCCACCAGTGATACTCGGGGGAGCCCGGGTTTCGGGGAGCTGTTTTTT

j_gene: TRBJ2-7
d_gene: TRBD2
v_gene: TRBV3-1/TRBV3-2
abundance: once
CDR3aa: CASSQDWASGRARNEQYF
CDR3nt: TGTGCCAGCAGCCAAGATTGGGCTAGCGGGAGGGCCCGTAACGAGCAGTACTTC

j_gene: TRBJ1-2
d_gene: NA
v_gene: TRBV3-1/TRBV3-2
abundance: many
CDR3aa: CASSQDLKGPRSGYTF
CDR3nt: TGTGCCAGCAGCCAAGATCTCAAGGGGCCTAGAAGTGGCTACACCTTC

j_gene: TRBJ1-1
d_gene: NA
v_gene: TRBV7-8
abundance: few
CDR3aa: CASRRGGANTEAFF
CDR3nt: TGTGCCAGCAGACGGGGGGGTGCGAACACTGAAGCTTTCTTT

j_gene: TRBJ2-5
d_gene: TRBD2
v_gene: TRBV4-2
abundance: NA
CDR3aa: CASSQASGGQETQYF
CDR3nt: TGTGCCAGCAGCCAAGCTAGCGGGGGTCAAGAGACCCAGTACTTC

j_gene: TRBJ1-2
d_gene: TRBD1
v_gene: TRBV30
abundance: NA
CDR3aa: CAWSVHGTGSGYTF
CDR3nt: TGTGCCTGGAGTGTACATGGGACAGGGTCTGGCTACACCTTC

j_gene: TRBJ1-1
d_gene: TRBD1
v_gene: TRBV7-3
abundance: few
CDR3aa: CASSPRDRDKAFF
CDR3nt: TGTGCCAGCAGCCCGAGAGACAGGGATAAAGCTTTCTTT

j_gene: TRBJ2-5
d_gene: TRBD1
v_gene: TRBV4-1
abundance: NA
CDR3aa: CASSQKSGTGLETQYF
CDR3nt: TGCGCCAGCAGCCAAAAATCCGGGACAGGGCTAGAGACCCAGTACTTC

j_gene: TRBJ2-1
d_gene: NA
v_gene: TRBV7-3
abundance: NA
CDR3aa: CASSPLRLERSTEQFF
CDR3nt: TGTGCCAGCAGCCCCCTACGACTAGAACGGTCAACTGAGCAGTTCTTC

j_gene: TRBJ2-3
d_gene: TRBD2
v_gene: TRBV6-1
abundance: NA
CDR3aa: CASSDQIGGGRTDTQYF
CDR3nt: TGTGCCAGCAGTGATCAGATCGGGGGGGGTCGCACAGATACGCAGTATTTT

j_gene: TRBJ2-5
d_gene: TRBD1
v_gene: TRBV7-9
abundance: NA
CDR3aa: CASTFSKTGTQTQYF
CDR3nt: TGTGCCAGCACCTTTTCTAAGACAGGGACCCAGACCCAGTACTTC

j_gene: TRBJ1-2
d_gene: TRBD1
v_gene: TRBV7-9
abundance: NA
CDR3aa: CASSLDRTNYGYTF
CDR3nt: TGTGCCAGCAGCTTGGACAGGACTAACTATGGCTACACCTTC

j_gene: TRBJ1-2
d_gene: NA
v_gene: TRBV9
abundance: NA
CDR3aa: CASSVALRGTGGYTF
CDR3nt: TGTGCCAGCAGCGTAGCTCTTCGGGGTACGGGAGGCTACACCTTC

j_gene: TRBJ1-1
d_gene: NA
v_gene: TRBV12-3/TRBV12-4
abundance: NA
CDR3aa: CASSFGQYGAFF
CDR3nt: TGTGCCAGCAGTTTCGGACAGTACGGAGCTTTCTTT

j_gene: TRBJ2-1
d_gene: TRBD2
v_gene: TRBV7-9
abundance: NA
CDR3aa: CASSLAGSGRSNNEQFF
CDR3nt: TGTGCCAGCAGCTTAGCGGGTAGCGGGAGGTCCAACAATGAGCAGTTCTTC

j_gene: TRBJ1-1
d_gene: TRBD1
v_gene: TRBV10-2
abundance: NA
CDR3aa: CASSELTGGEAFF
CDR3nt: TGCGCCAGCAGTGAGTTAACAGGGGGTGAAGCTTTCTTT

j_gene: TRBJ2-5
d_gene: NA
v_gene: TRBV3-1/TRBV3-2
abundance: NA
CDR3aa: CASSQTLTVQETQYF
CDR3nt: TGTGCCAGCAGCCAAACTCTGACAGTCCAAGAGACCCAGTACTTC

j_gene: TRBJ2-1
d_gene: NA
v_gene: TRBV19
abundance: few
CDR3aa: CASSIRWSSYNEQFF
CDR3nt: TGTGCCAGTAGTATAAGGTGGAGCTCCTACAATGAGCAGTTCTTC

j_gene: TRBJ1-1
d_gene: NA
v_gene: TRBV2
abundance: once
CDR3aa: CASSSDRQINTEAFF
CDR3nt: TGTGCCAGCAGTTCGGATAGACAGATAAACACTGAAGCTTTCTTT

j_gene: TRBJ1-5
d_gene: NA
v_gene: TRBV28
abundance: NA
CDR3aa: CASSGRPYSNQPQHF
CDR3nt: TGTGCCAGCAGTGGCAGGCCTTATAGCAATCAGCCCCAGCATTTT

j_gene: TRBJ1-4
d_gene: NA
v_gene: TRBV11-2
abundance: NA
CDR3aa: CASSQAGGAIEKLFF
CDR3nt: TGTGCCAGCAGCCAAGCGGGGGGTGCAATTGAAAAACTGTTTTTT

j_gene: TRBJ2-7
d_gene: NA
v_gene: TRBV6-5
abundance: NA
CDR3aa: CASSPKQSSYEQYF
CDR3nt: TGTGCCAGCAGTCCTAAACAGAGCAGCTACGAGCAGTACTTC

j_gene: TRBJ2-6
d_gene: NA
v_gene: TRBV18
abundance: NA
CDR3aa: CASSRETAGANVLTF
CDR3nt: TGTGCCAGCTCACGAGAAACTGCTGGGGCCAACGTCCTGACTTTC

j_gene: TRBJ1-5
d_gene: NA
v_gene: TRBV6-1
abundance: NA
CDR3aa: CASSEGGLWPQHF
CDR3nt: TGTGCCAGCAGTGAAGGCGGACTCTGGCCCCAGCATTTT

j_gene: TRBJ2-1
d_gene: TRBD2
v_gene: TRBV7-3
abundance: NA
CDR3aa: CASSLSRTSNEQFF
CDR3nt: TGTGCCAGCAGCTTATCCCGGACTAGCAATGAGCAGTTCTTC

j_gene: TRBJ1-3
d_gene: NA
v_gene: TRBV7-8
abundance: NA
CDR3aa: CASSLSGNTIYF
CDR3nt: TGTGCCAGCAGCTTATCAGGAAACACCATATATTTT

j_gene: TRBJ2-1
d_gene: TRBD2
v_gene: TRBV4-2
abundance: NA
CDR3aa: CASSQTSGGAFEQFF
CDR3nt: TGTGCCAGCAGCCAGACTAGCGGGGGGGCATTCGAGCAGTTCTTC

j_gene: TRBJ2-3
d_gene: TRBD2
v_gene: TRBV10-3
abundance: NA
CDR3aa: CAISETFTSGGGTDTQYF
CDR3nt: TGTGCCATCAGTGAGACCTTTACTAGCGGGGGAGGCACAGATACGCAGTATTTT